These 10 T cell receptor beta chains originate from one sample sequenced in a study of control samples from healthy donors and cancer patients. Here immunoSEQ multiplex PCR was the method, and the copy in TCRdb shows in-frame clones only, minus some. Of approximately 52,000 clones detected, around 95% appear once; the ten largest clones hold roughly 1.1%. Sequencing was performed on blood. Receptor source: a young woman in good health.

The CDR3 is CASSRTGLRGGYTF. The DNA for the CDR3 is TGTGCCAGCAGCCGAACAGGGTTAAGAGGTGGCTACACCTTC. V gene TRBV5-8 combines with J gene TRBJ1-2; TRBD1 is a possible D gene (6 bases). The germline V gene encodes CDR1 SGHTS and CDR2 YDEGEE. This CDR3 has 14 residues. V dropped 4 bases and J dropped 7 bases, with 17 bases sitting between them.

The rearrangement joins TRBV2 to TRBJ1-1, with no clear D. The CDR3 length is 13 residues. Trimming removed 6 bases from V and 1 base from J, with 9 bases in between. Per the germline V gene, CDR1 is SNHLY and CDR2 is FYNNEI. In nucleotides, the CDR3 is TGTGCCAGCAGGTTAAAGGGGAACACTGAAGCTTTCTTT. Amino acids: CASRLKGNTEAFF.

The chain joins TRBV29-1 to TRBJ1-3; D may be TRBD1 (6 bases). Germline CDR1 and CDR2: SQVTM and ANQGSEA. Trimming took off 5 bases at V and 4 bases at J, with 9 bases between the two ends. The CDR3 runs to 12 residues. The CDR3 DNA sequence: TGCAGCGTTCGGGGGCAGGGAAACACCATATATTTT. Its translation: CSVRGQGNTIYF.

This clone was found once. The CDR3, as DNA: TGTGCCAGCACCCCGGACCTAAATTCACCCCTCCACTTT. Protein product: CASTPDLNSPLHF. The chain couples TRBV14 to TRBJ1-6, with D unclear. The CDR3 is 13 residues long. Per germline, CDR1 SGHDN and CDR2 FVKESK. Deletions cut 7 bases from V and 7 bases from J, with 11 bases between.

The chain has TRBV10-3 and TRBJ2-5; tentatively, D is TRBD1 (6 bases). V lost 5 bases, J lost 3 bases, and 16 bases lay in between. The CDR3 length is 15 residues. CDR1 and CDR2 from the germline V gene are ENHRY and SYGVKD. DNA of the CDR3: TGTGCCATCAGTCCCGGGACATATCCGGAAGAGACCCAGTACTTC. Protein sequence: CAISPGTYPEETQYF.

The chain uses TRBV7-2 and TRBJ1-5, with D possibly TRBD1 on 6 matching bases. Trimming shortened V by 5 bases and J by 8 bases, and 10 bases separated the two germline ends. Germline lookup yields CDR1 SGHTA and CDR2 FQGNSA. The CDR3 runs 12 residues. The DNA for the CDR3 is TGTGCCAGCAGCCCTAGGGGGGAGCCCCAGCATTTT. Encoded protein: CASSPRGEPQHF.

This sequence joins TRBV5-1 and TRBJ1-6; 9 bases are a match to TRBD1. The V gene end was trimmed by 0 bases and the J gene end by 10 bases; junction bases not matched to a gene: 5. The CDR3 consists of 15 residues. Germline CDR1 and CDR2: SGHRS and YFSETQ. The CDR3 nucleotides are TGCGCCAGCAGCTTGGAGGACAGGGGACAATCACCCCTCCACTTT. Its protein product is CASSLEDRGQSPLHF.

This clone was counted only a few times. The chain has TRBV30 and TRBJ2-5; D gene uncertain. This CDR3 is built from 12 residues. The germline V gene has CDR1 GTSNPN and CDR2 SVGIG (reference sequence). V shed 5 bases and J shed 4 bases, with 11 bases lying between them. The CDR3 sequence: CAWGVALETQYF. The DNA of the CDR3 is TGTGCCTGGGGGGTGGCATTAGAGACCCAGTACTTC.

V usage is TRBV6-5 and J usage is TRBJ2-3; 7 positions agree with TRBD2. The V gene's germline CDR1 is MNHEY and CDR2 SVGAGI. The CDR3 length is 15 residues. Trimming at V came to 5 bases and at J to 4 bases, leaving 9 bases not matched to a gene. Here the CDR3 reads CASSLSSGGPDTQYF. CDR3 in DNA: TGTGCCAGCAGTCTTTCTAGCGGTGGCCCAGATACGCAGTATTTT.

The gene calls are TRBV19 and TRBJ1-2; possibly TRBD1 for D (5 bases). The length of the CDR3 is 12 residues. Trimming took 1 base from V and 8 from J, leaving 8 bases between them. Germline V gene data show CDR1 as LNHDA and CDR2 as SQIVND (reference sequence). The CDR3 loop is CASSIGGRGYTF. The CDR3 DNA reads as TGTGCCAGTAGTATAGGGGGCCGAGGCTACACCTTC.